This T cell receptor beta chain was identified in a study of shared clonotypes between healthy human individuals. Germline values: CDR1 WNHNN, CDR2 SYGVQD (reference sequence). The V and J ends lost 5 bases and 8 bases respectively, with 18 bases between them. The CDR3 loop spans 14 amino acids. Assay runs were performed at deep level. Data came from immunoSEQ multiplex PCR; TCRdb stores just in-frame clones and leaves some out. This repertoire shows about 2.5 million clones, 80% to 95% found once; its top ten account for 0.37%. Concerning this clone itself: Its antigen is undetermined.

Study-wide points: Sequencing depth was predicted to influence how clonotypes are shared among donors.

The material sequenced was naive CD4+ T cells from PBMCs. Documented subset: CD45RA+ positively selected. The sequence came from a man aged 18 to 30 in good health. Some clones in this sample may be carry-over from other donors' samples. The chain uses TRBV10-1 and TRBJ1-1; perhaps TRBD1 as D (6 bases). CDR3 protein: CASSLHQTGPEAFF. CDR3 nucleotide sequence: TGCGCCAGCAGTCTCCATCAGACAGGACCCGAAGCTTTCTTT.